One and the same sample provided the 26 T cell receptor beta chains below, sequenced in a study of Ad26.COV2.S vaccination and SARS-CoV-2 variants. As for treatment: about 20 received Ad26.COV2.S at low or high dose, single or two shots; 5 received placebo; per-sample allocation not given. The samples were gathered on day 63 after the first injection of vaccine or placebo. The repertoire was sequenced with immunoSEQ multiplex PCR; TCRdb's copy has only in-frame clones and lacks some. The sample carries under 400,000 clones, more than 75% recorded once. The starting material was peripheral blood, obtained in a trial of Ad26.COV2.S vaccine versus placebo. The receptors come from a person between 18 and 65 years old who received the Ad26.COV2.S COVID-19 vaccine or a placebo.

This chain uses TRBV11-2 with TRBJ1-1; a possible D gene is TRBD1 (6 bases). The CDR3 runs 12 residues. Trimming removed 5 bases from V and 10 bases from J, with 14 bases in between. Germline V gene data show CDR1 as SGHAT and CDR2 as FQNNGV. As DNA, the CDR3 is TGTGCCAGCAGCCCTGCGGGGGGCCGAGCTTTCTTT. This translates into CASSPAGGRAFF.

The CDR3 nucleotides are TGTGCCAGCAGTTTATCTCCTAGCGGGGGGGCCGGGGAGTATTTT. Translated, it gives CASSLSPSGGAGEYF. The rearrangement uses TRBV27 and TRBJ2-3; TRBD2 matches at 12 bases. J lost 13 bases, V lost 0 bases, and 8 bases had no gene match. The CDR3 runs to 15 residues. Germline V gives CDR1 MNHEY, CDR2 SMNVEV (reference sequence).

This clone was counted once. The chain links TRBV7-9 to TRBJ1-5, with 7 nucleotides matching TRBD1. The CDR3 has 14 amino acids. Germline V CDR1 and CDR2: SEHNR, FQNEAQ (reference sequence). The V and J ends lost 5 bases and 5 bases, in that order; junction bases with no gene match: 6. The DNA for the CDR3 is TGTGCCAGCAGCATAGGGGGCATAGATCAGCCCCAGCATTTT. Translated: CASSIGGIDQPQHF.

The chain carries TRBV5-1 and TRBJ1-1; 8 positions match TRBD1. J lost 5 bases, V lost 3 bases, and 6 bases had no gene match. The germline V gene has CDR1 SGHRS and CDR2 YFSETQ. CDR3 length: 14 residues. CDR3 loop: CASSSQGARTEAFF. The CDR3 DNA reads TGCGCCAGCAGCTCCCAGGGGGCGCGGACTGAAGCTTTCTTT.

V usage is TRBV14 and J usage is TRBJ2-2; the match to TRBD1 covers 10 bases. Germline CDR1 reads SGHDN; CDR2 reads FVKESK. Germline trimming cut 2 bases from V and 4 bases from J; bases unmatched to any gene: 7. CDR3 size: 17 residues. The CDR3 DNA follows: TGTGCCAGCAGCCAATGGGTCGGGACAGGGGTCACCGGGGAGCTGTTTTTT. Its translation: CASSQWVGTGVTGELFF.

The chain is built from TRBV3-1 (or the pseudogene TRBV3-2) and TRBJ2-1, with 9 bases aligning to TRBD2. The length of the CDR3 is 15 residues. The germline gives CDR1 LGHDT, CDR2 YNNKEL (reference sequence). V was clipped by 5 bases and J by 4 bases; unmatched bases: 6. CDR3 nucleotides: TGTGCCAGCAGCAGGGATAGCGGGGGTTACAATGAGCAGTTCTTC. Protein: CASSRDSGGYNEQFF.

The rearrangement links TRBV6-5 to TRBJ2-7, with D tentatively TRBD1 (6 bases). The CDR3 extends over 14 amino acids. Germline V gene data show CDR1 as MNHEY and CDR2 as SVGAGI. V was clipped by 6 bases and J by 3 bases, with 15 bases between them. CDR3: CASRARDRFYEQYF. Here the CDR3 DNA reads TGTGCCAGCAGGGCCCGAGACAGGTTCTACGAGCAGTACTTC.

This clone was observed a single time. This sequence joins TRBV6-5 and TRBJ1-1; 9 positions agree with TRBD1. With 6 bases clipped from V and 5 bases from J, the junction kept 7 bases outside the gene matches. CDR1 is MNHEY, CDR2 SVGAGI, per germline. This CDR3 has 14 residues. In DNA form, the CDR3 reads TGTGCCAGCAGCGCCGGGACAGGGAGGACTGAAGCTTTCTTT. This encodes CASSAGTGRTEAFF.

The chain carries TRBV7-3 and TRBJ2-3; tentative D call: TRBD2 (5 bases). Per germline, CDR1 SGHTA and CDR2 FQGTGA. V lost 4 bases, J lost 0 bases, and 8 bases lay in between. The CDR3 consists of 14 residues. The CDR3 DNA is TGTGCCAGCAGCTCCGGACTTAGCACAGATACGCAGTATTTT. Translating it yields CASSSGLSTDTQYF.

CDR3 protein: CASSVDGSNEKLFF. The CDR3, as DNA: TGTGCCAGCAGCGTTGATGGATCTAATGAAAAACTGTTTTTT. This rearrangement joins TRBV9 to TRBJ1-4; D gene ambiguous. V was shortened by 2 bases and J by 3 bases, with 8 bases between the two germline ends. Germline V gene sequence: CDR1 SGDLS, CDR2 YYNGEE. The CDR3 sequence is 14 residues long.

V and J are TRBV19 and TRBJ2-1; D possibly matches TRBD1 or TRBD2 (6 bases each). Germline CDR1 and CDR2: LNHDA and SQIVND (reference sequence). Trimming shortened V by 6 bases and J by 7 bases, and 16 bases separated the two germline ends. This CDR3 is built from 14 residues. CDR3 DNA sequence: TGTGCCAGTAGACAATCGGGGGCTGGGAATGAGCAGTTCTTC. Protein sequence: CASRQSGAGNEQFF.

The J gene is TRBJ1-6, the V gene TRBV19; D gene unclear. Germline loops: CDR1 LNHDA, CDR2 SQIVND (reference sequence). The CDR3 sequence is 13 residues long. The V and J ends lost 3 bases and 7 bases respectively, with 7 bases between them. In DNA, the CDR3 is TGTGCCAGTAGTATCCAGGTCAATTCACCCCTCCACTTT. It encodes CASSIQVNSPLHF.

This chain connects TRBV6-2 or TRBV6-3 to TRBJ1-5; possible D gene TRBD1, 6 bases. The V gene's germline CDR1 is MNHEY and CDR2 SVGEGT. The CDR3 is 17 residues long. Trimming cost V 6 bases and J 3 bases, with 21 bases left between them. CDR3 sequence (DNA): TGTGCCAGCAGCCCTTCCGGGACACAATCGGTCAATCAGCCCCAGCATTTT. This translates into CASSPSGTQSVNQPQHF.

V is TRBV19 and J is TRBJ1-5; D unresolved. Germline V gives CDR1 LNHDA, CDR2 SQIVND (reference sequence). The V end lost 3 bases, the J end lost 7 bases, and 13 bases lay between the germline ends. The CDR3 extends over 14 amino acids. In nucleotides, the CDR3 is TGTGCCAGTAGTATCGAGGGAGAAAGGCAGCCCCAGCATTTT. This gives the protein CASSIEGERQPQHF.

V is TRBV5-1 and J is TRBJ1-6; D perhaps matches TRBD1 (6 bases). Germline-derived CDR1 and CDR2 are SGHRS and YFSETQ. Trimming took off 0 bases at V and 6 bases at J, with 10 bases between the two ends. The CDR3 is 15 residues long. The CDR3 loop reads CASSLGQAGNSPLHF. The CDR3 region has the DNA TGCGCCAGCAGCTTGGGACAGGCTGGTAATTCACCCCTCCACTTT. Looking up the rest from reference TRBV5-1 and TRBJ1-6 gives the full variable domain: KAGVTQTPRYLIKTRGQQVTLSCSPISGHRSVSWYQQTPGQGLQFLFEYFSETQRNKGNFPGRFSGRQFSNSRSEMNVSTLELGDSALYLCASSLGQAGNSPLHFGNGTRLTVT.

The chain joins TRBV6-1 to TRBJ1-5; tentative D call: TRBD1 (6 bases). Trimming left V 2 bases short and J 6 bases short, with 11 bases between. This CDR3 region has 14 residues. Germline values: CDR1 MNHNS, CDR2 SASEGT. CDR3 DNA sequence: TGTGCCAGCAGTGAATCTGGGGGCGGTCAGCCCCAGCATTTT. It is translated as CASSESGGGQPQHF.

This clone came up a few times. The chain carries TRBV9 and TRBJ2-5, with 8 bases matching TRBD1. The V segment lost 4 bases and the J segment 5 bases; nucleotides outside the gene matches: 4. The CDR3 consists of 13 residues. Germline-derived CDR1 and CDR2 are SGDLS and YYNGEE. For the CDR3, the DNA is TGTGCCAGCAGCAACCGGGACAGGGAGACCCAGTACTTC. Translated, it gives CASSNRDRETQYF.

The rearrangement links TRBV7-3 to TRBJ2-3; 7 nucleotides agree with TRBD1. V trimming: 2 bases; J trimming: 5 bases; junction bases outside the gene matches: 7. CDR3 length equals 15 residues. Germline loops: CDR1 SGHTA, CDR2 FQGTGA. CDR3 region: CASSLEGAGRDTQYF. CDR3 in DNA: TGTGCCAGCAGCTTAGAGGGGGCTGGAAGAGATACGCAGTATTTT. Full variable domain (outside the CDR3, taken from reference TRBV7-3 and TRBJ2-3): GAGVSQTPSNKVTEKGKYVELRCDPISGHTALYWYRQSLGQGPEFLIYFQGTGAADDSGLPNDRFFAVRPEGSVSTLKIQRTERGDSAVYLCASSLEGAGRDTQYFGPGTRLTVL.

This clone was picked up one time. CDR3 DNA: TGTGCCTGGATGAGGCAGACTAATGAAAAACTGTTTTTT. Its translation is CAWMRQTNEKLFF. The gene calls are TRBV30 and TRBJ1-4; unclear D gene. Trimming removed 4 bases from V and 2 bases from J, with 8 bases in between. Germline V CDR1 and CDR2: GTSNPN, SVGIG (reference sequence). The CDR3 runs to 13 residues.

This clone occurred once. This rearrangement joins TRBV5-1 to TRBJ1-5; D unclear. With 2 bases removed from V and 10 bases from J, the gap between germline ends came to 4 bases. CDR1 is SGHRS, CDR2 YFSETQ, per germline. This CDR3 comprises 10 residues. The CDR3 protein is CASSFSPQHF. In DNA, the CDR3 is TGCGCCAGCAGCTTCTCACCCCAGCATTTT.

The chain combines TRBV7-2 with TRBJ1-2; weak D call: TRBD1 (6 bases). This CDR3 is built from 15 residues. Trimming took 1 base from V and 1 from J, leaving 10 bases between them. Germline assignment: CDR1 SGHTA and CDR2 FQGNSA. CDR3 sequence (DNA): TGTGCCAGCAGCTTAGTGGCAGGGGATAACTATGGCTACACCTTC. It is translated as CASSLVAGDNYGYTF.

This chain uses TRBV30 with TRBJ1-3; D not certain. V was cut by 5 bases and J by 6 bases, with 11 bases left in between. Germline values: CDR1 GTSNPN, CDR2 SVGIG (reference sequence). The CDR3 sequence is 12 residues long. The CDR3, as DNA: TGTGCCTGGGCCCAGAATTTAAACACCATATATTTT. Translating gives CAWAQNLNTIYF.

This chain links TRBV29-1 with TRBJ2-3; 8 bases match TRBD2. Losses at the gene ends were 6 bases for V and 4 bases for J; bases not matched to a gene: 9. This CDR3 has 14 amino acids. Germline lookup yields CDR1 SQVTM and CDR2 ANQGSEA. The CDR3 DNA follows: TGCAGCGTAGGGGGGGGACTAGGTTCAGATACGCAGTATTTT. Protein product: CSVGGGLGSDTQYF.

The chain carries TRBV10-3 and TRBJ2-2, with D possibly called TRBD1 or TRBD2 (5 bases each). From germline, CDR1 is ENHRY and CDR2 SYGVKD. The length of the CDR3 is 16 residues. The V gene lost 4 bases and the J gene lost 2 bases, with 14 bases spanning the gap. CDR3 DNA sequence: TGTGCCATCAGTGCGAAGTTCGGGGCTAACACCGGGGAGCTGTTTTTT. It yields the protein CAISAKFGANTGELFF.

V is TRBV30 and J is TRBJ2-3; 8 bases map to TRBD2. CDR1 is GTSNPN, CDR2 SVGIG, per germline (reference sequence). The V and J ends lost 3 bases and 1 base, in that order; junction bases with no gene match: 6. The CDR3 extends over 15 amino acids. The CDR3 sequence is CAWRHGGAGTDTQYF. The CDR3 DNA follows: TGTGCCTGGAGACACGGGGGGGCGGGCACAGATACGCAGTATTTT. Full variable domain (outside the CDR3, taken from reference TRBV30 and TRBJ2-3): SQTIHQWPATLVQPVGSPLSLECTVEGTSNPNLYWYRQAAGRGLQLLFYSVGIGQISSEVPQNLSASRPQDRQFILSSKKLLLSDSGFYLCAWRHGGAGTDTQYFGPGTRLTVL.

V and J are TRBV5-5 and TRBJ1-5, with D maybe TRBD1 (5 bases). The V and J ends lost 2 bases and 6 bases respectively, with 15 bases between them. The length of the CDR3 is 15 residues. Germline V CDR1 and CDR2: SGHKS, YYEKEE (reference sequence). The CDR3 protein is CASSFFQGEGQPQHF. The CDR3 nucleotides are TGTGCCAGCAGCTTCTTCCAGGGTGAGGGTCAGCCCCAGCATTTT.